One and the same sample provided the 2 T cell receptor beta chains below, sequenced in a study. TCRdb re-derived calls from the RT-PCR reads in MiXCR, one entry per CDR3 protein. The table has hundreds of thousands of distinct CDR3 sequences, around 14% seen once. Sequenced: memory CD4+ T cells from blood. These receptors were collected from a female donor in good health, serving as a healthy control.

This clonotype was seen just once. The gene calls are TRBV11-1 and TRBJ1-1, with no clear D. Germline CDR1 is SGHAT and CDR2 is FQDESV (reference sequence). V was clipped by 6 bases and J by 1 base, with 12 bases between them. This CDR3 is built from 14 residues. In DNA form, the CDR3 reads TGTGCCAGCAGTCAACGGGCGGCGAACACTGAAGCTTTCTTT. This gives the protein CASSQRAANTEAFF.

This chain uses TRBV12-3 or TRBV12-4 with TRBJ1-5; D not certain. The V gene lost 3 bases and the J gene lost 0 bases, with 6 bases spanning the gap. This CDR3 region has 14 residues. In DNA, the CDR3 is TGTGCCAGCAGTTTTTTGTATAGCAATCAGCCCCAGCATTTT. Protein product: CASSFLYSNQPQHF.